This T cell receptor beta chain was captured in a study of blood T cell repertoires in COVID-19. Overall study: The United States, Italy and Spain provided the acute and convalescent COVID-19 samples. Sources were T cells, B-cell-depleted T cells, or PBMCs; the material itself was cDNA or gDNA.

In the authors' methods: Amplified reference gene primers provided the basis for estimating nucleated cell counts. The repertoire was sequenced with immunoSEQ multiplex PCR; TCRdb's copy has only in-frame clones and lacks some. V and J calls and clone size are as listed in that table; D and trimming were resolved from the DNA. This table has 83,000 or so clones, more than 75% appearing once. Per the germline V gene, CDR1 is SGDLS and CDR2 is YYNGEE. This CDR3 region has 14 residues. Trimming removed 3 bases at V and 7 bases at J, with 13 bases between. The chain recombines TRBV9 with TRBJ2-2, with a possible D match to TRBD1 (6 bases). The specimen sequenced was peripheral blood. The sequence was collected from a human donor in a cohort sampled during active COVID-19. CDR3 sequence reads: CASSAYRANGELFF. CDR3 nucleotide sequence: TGTGCCAGCAGCGCGTACAGGGCGAACGGGGAGCTGTTTTTT.